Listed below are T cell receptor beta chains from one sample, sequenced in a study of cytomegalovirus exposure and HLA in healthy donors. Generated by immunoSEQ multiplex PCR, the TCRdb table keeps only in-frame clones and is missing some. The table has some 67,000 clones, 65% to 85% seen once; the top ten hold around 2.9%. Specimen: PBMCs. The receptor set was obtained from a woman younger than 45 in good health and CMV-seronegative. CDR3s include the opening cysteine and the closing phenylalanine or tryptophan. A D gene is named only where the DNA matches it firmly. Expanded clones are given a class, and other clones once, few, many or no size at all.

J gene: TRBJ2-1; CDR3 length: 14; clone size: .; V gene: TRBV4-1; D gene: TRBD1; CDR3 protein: CASSLPGQGSPQFF; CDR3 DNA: TGCGCCAGCAGCCTCCCGGGACAGGGGTCCCCGCAGTTCTTC
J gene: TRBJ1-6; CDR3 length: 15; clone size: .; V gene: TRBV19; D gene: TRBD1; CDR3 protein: CASSLTGRTNSPLHF; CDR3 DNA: TGTGCCAGTAGTTTGACAGGGCGCACCAATTCACCCCTCCACTTT
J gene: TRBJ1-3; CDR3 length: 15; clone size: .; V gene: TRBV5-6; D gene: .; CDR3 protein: CASSLFSSGRNTIYF; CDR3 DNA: TGTGCCAGCAGCTTGTTCTCTTCAGGGAGAAACACCATATATTTT
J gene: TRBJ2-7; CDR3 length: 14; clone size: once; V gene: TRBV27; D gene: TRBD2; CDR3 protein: CASRGGEGSYEQYF; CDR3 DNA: TGTGCCAGCAGGGGGGGGGAGGGGTCCTACGAGCAGTACTTC
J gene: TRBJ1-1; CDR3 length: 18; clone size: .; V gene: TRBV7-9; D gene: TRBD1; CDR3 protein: CSSSSGQGAGDMNTEAFF; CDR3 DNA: TGTTCCAGCAGCTCGGGACAGGGGGCGGGGGATATGAACACTGAAGCTTTCTTT
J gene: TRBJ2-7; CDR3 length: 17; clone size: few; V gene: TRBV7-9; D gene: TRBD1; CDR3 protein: CASSSLTLRDRGHEQYF; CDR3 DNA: TGTGCCAGCAGCTCTTTAACACTCAGGGACAGGGGGCACGAGCAGTACTTC
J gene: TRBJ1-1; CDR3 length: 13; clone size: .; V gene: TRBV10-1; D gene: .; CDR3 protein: CASSETGNTEASF; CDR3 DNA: TGCGCCAGCAGTGAAACGGGGAACACTGAAGCTTCCTTT
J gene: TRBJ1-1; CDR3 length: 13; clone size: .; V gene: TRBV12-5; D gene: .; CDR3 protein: CASGTGLNTEAFF; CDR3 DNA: TGTGCTAGTGGAACAGGACTGAACACTGAAGCTTTCTTT
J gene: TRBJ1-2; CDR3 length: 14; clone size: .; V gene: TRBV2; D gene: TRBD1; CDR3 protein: CASLREGQGGGYTF; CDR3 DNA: TGTGCCAGCCTTAGAGAGGGACAGGGCGGGGGCTACACCTTC
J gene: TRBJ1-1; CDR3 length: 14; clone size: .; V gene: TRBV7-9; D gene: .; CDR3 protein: CASSFRGVNTEAFF; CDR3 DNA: TGTGCCAGCAGCTTCCGGGGGGTGAACACTGAAGCTTTCTTT
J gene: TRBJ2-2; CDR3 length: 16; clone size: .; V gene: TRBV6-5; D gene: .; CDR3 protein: CASSYNIPRGHGELFF; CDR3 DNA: TGTGCCAGCAGTTATAATATCCCTAGGGGCCACGGGGAGCTGTTTTTT
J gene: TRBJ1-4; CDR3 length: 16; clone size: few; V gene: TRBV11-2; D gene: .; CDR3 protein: CASSLARSGINEKLFF; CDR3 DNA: TGTGCCAGCAGCTTAGCTCGGAGCGGCATTAATGAAAAACTGTTTTTT
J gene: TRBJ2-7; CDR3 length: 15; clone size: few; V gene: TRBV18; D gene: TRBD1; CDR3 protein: CASSALGQGLHEQYF; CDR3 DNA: TGTGCCAGCTCGGCCCTGGGACAGGGACTTCACGAGCAGTACTTC
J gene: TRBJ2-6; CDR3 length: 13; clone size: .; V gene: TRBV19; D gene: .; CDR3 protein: CASSLSGANVLTF; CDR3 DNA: TGTGCCAGTAGTCTCTCTGGGGCCAACGTCCTGACTTTC
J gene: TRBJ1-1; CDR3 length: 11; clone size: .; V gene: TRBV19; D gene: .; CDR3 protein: CASTGDTEAFF; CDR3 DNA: TGTGCCAGTACAGGGGACACTGAAGCTTTCTTT
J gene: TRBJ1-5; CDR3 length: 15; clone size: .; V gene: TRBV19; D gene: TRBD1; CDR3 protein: CASSIGTGGNQPQHF; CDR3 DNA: TGTGCCAGTAGTATCGGGACAGGGGGCAATCAGCCCCAGCATTTT
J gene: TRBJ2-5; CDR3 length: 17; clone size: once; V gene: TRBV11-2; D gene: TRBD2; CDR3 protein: CASSSGVAGEGGETQYF; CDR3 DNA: TGTGCCAGCAGCTCTGGGGTAGCGGGGGAGGGAGGAGAGACCCAGTACTTC
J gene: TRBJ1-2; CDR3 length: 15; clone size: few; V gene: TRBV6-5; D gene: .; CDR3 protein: CASSSDRIRGNGYTF; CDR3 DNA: TGTGCCAGCAGTTCAGACAGAATCCGGGGGAATGGCTACACCTTC
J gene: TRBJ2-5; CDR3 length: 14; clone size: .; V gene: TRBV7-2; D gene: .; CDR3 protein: CASSLVPGLETQYF; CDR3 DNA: TGTGCCAGCAGCTTAGTACCAGGACTAGAGACCCAGTACTTC
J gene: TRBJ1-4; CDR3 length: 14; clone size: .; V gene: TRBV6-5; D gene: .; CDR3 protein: CASSYDWINEKLFF; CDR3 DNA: TGTGCCAGCAGTTACGACTGGATCAATGAAAAACTGTTTTTT
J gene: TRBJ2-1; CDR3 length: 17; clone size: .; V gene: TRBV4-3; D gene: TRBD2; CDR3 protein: CASSQGTSGSSYNEQFF; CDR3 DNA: TGCGCCAGCAGCCAGGGGACTAGCGGAAGCTCCTACAATGAGCAGTTCTTC
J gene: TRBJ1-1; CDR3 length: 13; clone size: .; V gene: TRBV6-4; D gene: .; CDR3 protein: CASAAGLGTEAFF; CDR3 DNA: TGTGCCAGCGCGGCCGGCCTGGGCACTGAAGCTTTCTTT
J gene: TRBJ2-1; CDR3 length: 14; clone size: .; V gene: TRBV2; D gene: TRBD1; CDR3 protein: CASSVDRGAYEQFF; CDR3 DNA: TGTGCCAGCAGTGTGGACAGGGGGGCATATGAGCAGTTCTTC
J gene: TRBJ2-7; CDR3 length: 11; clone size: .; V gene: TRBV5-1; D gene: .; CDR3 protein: CASSAAYEQYF; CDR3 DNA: TGCGCCAGCAGCGCAGCCTACGAGCAGTACTTC
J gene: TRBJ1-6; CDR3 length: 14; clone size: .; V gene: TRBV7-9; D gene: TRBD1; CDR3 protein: CASSSGTGESPLHF; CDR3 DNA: TGTGCCAGCAGCTCCGGGACAGGGGAATCACCCCTCCACTTT
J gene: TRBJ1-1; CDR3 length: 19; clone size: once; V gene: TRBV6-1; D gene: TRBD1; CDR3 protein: CASSGPGQGALVGGAEAFF; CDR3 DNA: TGTGCCAGCAGTGGACCGGGACAGGGGGCGCTGGTTGGAGGGGCTGAAGCTTTCTTT
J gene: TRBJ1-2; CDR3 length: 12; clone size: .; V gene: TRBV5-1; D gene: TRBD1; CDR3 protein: CASSSGGHGYTF; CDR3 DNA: TGCGCTAGCAGTTCAGGGGGGCATGGCTACACCTTC
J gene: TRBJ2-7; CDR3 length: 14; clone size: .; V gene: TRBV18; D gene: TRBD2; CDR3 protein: CASSPPGGIYEQYF; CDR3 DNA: TGTGCCAGCTCACCACCGGGGGGGATCTACGAGCAGTACTTC
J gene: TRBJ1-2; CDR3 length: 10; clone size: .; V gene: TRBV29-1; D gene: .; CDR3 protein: CSVGAGGYTF; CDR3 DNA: TGCAGCGTTGGGGCTGGCGGCTACACCTTC
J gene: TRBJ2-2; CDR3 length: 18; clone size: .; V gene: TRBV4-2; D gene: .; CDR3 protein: CASSQVGWGLRATGELFF; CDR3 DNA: TGTGCCAGCAGCCAAGTCGGATGGGGGCTTAGGGCCACCGGGGAGCTGTTTTTT
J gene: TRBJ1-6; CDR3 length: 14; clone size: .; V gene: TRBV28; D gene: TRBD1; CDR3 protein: CASKSGQPNSPLHF; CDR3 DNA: TGTGCCAGCAAGTCGGGACAGCCAAATTCACCCCTCCACTTT
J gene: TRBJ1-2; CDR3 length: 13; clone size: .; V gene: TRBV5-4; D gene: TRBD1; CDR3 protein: CASSQDRVDGYTF; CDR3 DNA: TGTGCCAGCAGCCAGGACAGGGTAGATGGCTACACCTTC
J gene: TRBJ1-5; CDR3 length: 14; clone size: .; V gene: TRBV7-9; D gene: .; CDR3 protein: CASSIPGTNQPQHF; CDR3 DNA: TGTGCCAGCAGCATACCGGGGACAAATCAGCCCCAGCATTTT
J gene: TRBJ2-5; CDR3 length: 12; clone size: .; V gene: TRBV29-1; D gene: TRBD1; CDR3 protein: CSVDRTGETQYF; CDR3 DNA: TGCAGCGTTGATCGGACAGGAGAGACCCAGTACTTC
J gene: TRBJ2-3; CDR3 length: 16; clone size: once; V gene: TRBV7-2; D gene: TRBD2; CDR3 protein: CASSLFSAGVGDTQYF; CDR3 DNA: TGTGCCAGCAGCTTATTTTCGGCGGGGGTGGGAGATACGCAGTATTTT
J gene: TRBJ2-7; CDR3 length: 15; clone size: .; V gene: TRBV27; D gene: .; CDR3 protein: CASSLRQPSSYEQYF; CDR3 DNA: TGTGCCAGCAGTCTTAGACAGCCGAGCTCCTACGAGCAGTACTTC
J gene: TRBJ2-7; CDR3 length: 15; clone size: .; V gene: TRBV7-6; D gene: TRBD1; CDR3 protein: CASSYRDRGGYEQYF; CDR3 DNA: TGTGCCAGCAGCTACCGGGACAGGGGAGGGTACGAGCAGTACTTC
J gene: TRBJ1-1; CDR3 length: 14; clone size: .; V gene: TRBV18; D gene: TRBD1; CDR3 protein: CATNTGQGETEAFF; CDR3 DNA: TGTGCTACGAACACAGGACAGGGAGAGACTGAAGCTTTCTTT
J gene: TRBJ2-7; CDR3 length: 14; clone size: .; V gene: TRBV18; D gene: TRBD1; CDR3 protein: CASSPRDRGIEQYF; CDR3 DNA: TGTGCCAGCTCACCGCGGGACAGGGGGATCGAGCAGTACTTC
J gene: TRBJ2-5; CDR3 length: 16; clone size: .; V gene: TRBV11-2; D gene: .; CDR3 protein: CASSPAWGRYQETQYF; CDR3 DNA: TGTGCCAGCAGCCCTGCCTGGGGCCGGTACCAAGAGACCCAGTACTTC
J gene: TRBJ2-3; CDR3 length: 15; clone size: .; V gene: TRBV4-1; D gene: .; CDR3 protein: CASSQVSNEADTQYF; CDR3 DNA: TGCGCCAGCAGCCAAGTCTCAAACGAGGCAGATACGCAGTATTTT
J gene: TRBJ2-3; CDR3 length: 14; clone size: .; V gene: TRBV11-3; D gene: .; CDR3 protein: CASGATQGTDTQYF; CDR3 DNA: TGTGCCAGCGGGGCAACCCAGGGCACAGATACGCAGTATTTT
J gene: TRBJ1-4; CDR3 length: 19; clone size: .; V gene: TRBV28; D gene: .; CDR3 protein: CASLPTGFLGQATNEKLFF; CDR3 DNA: TGTGCCAGCCTCCCAACAGGGTTTCTGGGACAAGCAACTAATGAAAAACTGTTTTTT